This record looks at one T cell receptor (beta chain) sequence and its context. Antigen: not known. Germline CDR1 reads SNHLY; CDR2 reads FYNNEI. This CDR3 comprises 9 residues. V lost 9 bases, J lost 9 bases, and 6 bases lay in between. These data come from a study of T cell responses to AZD1222 COVID-19 vaccine. It was second doses at about 4 or about 12 weeks that were pooled. General study findings and limits: White British people made up most donors, females outnumbered males, and clonal diversity was possibly underestimated. No day 14 peak samples; only post-peak repertoires were characterized. Mapped onto spike, vaccine-associated CD4 TCRs spanned it and were dominant at 160-218 and 743-854.

Clones were sequenced by immunoSEQ multiplex PCR, and TCRdb holds only the in-frame ones, with some missing. The profile shows about 110,000 clones, 92% of them singletons. The chain uses TRBV2 and TRBJ2-1; D not certain. This receptor was identified in an adult who received the AZD1222 COVID-19 vaccine. The source was peripheral blood, collected 28 days after the second AZD1222 dose. CDR3: CARGSEQFF. CDR3 nucleotide sequence: TGTGCCAGAGGGTCTGAGCAGTTCTTC.